This note documents a single T cell receptor beta chain sequence. The V segment lost 4 bases and the J segment 5 bases; nucleotides outside the gene matches: 4. The CDR3 length is 13 residues. Germline V gene sequence: CDR1 SGHVS, CDR2 FNYEAQ. This entry is derived from a study of blood T cell repertoires in COVID-19. Study summary: T cells, B-cell-depleted T cells, or PBMCs supplied cDNA or gDNA.

Participants were aged about 18 to 100 years from approximately 24 US areas. Cohort allocation depended upon clinical history that participants reported. Authors' analysis steps: Reference gene primers were amplified, and this amplification served to estimate nucleated cell counts. Produced via immunoSEQ multiplex PCR; TCRdb's table is partial and in-frame only. Clone size and V and J calls were adopted from that table, with D and trimming inferred from the DNA. Here the sample spans around 230,000 clones, 85% to 90% being singletons. The genes are TRBV7-6 and TRBJ2-5; 7 nucleotides line up with TRBD2. The sequenced sample consisted of PBMCs or T cells enriched from blood (not recorded which). This TCR was sampled from a woman aged 25 to 39 with acute COVID-19. The CDR3 sequence is CASSSWRGETQYF. The CDR3 DNA sequence: TGTGCCAGCAGCTCTTGGCGGGGGGAGACCCAGTACTTC.